The present T cell receptor beta chain was sequenced within a study of blood T cell repertoires in COVID-19. At the level of the study: Samples of COVID-19 (acute and convalescent) were obtained from the United States, Italy and Spain.

The method was immunoSEQ multiplex PCR; TCRdb's version includes in-frame clones alone and lacks a portion of them. Of 70,000 to 80,000 clones in the sample, about 91% are singletons; the top ten hold about 5%. The count of this clone is one. Unmatched junction bases numbered 13, after V lost 3 bases and J lost 0 bases. Germline loops: CDR1 SGHRS, CDR2 YFSETQ. This CDR3 has 19 amino acids. The chain combines TRBV5-1 with TRBJ2-1; 9 nucleotides agree with TRBD2. The source of this sequence is a woman aged 60-70 years with active COVID-19. Material for sequencing was peripheral blood. This CDR3 reads CASSSRSSSGESSYNEQFF. The CDR3 nucleotides are TGCGCCAGCAGCTCCCGGTCGTCTAGCGGGGAGAGCTCCTACAATGAGCAGTTCTTC. Complete variable domain (other parts from reference TRBV5-1 and TRBJ2-1): KAGVTQTPRYLIKTRGQQVTLSCSPISGHRSVSWYQQTPGQGLQFLFEYFSETQRNKGNFPGRFSGRQFSNSRSEMNVSTLELGDSALYLCASSSRSSSGESSYNEQFFGPGTRLTVL.